This entry features one TCR beta chain sequence. Original analysis: Estimation of nucleated cell counts relied on the amplification of reference gene primers. The table came from immunoSEQ multiplex PCR; TCRdb's copy has only in-frame clones and leaves some out. V, J and clone size derive from that table, while D and trimming were established from the DNA sequence. The sample includes around 170,000 clones, about 81% seen only once; the top ten take roughly 12%. The sample belongs to a study of blood T cell repertoires in COVID-19. In the study overall: The United States, Italy and Spain provided the acute and convalescent COVID-19 samples.

The CDR3 spans 14 residues. CDR1 and CDR2 (germline): SGHTA, FQGNSA. The V end was cut by 4 bases, the J end by 7 bases, with 13 bases between. The sequenced sample was peripheral blood. The V gene is TRBV7-2, the J gene TRBJ1-4, with D perhaps matching TRBD1 (6 bases). The clonotype originates from an elderly woman with COVID-19, enrolled during active disease. The CDR3 coding sequence is TGTGCCAGCAGCTCGCAGGGGACGGGTGAAAAACTGTTTTTT. Translated, it gives CASSSQGTGEKLFF. The full variable domain, in which reference TRBV7-2 and TRBJ1-4 provide the parts outside the CDR3, is GAGVSQSPSNKVTEKGKDVELRCDPISGHTALYWYRQSLGQGLEFLIYFQGNSAPDKSGLPSDRFSAERTGGSVSTLTIQRTQQEDSAVYLCASSSQGTGEKLFFGSGTQLSVL.